This T cell receptor beta chain was retrieved from a study of esophageal squamous cell carcinoma under preoperative chemotherapy. Findings and limits, study-wide: Clonal contraction, more than amplification, hit abundant clones after paclitaxel-nedaplatin. Peripheral T cells migrating into the tumor appeared to partly supply post-treatment tumor-infiltrating lymphocytes.

As for this clonotype: Antigen: not known. One end of the junction is discordant with germline, which a read error may explain.

This sample's time point: before preoperative PTX-NDP chemotherapy. Paclitaxel-nedaplatin chemotherapy was given to patients ahead of their surgery. TCRdb reanalysed the PCR reads using MiXCR and keeps one entry per CDR3 protein. The sample has about 30,000 distinct CDR3 sequences, 49% seen once. The source of this sequence is a human donor with esophageal squamous cell carcinoma. The donor label of this sample is uncertain. The biological material was taken from a patient given preoperative chemotherapy.

In DNA form, the CDR3 reads TGTGCCAGCAGGGGGTTCGGGGGCCGCTACACAGATACCCAGTACTTT. Amino acid sequence: CASRGFGGRYTDTQYF. The V and J genes are TRBV6-1 and TRBJ2-3; D could derive from TRBD1 or TRBD2 (6 bases each). CDR3 length: 16 residues. Germline V lookup: CDR1 MNHNS, CDR2 SASEGT.